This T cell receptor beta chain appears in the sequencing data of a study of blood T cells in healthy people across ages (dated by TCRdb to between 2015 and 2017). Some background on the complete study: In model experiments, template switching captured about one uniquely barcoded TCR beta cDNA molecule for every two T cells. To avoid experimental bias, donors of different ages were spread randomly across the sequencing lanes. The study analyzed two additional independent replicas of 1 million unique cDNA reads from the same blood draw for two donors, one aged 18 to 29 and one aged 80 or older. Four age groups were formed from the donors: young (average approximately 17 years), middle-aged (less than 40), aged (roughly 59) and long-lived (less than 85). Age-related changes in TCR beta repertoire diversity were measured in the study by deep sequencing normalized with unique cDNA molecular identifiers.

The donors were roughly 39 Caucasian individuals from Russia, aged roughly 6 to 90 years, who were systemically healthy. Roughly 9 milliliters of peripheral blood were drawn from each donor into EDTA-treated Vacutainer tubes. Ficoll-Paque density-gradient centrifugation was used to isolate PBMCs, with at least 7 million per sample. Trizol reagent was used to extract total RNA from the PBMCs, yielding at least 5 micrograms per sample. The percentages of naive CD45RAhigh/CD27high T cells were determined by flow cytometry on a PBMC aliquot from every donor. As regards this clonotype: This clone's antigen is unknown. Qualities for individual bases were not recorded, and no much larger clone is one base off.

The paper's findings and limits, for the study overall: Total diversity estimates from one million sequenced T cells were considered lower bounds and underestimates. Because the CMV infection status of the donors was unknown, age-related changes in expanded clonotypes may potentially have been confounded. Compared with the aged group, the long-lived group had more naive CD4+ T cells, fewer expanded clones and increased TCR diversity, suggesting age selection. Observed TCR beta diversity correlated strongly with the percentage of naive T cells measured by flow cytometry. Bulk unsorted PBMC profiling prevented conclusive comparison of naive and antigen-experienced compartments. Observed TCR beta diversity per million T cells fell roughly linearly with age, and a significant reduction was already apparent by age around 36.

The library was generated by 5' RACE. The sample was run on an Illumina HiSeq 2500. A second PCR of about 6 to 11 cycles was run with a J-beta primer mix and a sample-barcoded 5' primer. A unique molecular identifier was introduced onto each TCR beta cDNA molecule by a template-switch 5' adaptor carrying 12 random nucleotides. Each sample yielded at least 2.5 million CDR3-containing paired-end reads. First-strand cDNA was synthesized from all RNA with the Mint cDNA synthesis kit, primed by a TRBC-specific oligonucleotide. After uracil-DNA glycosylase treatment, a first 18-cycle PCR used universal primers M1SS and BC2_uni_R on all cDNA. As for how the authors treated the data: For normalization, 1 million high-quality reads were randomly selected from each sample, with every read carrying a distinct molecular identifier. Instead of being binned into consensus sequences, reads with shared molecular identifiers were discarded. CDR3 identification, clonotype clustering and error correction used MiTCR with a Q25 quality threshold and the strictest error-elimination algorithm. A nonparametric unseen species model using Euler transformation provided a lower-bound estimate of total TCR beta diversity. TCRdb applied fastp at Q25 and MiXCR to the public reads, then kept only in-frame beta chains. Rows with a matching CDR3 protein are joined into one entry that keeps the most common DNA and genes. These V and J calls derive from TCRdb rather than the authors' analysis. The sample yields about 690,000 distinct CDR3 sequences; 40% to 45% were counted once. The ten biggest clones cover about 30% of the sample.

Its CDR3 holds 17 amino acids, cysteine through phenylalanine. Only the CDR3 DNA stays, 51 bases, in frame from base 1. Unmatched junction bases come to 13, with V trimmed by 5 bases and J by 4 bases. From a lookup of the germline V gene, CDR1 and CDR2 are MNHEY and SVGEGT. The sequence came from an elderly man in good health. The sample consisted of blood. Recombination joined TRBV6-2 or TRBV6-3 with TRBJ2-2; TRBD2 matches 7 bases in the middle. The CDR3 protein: CASSSRGGGSSTGELFF. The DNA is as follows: TGTGCCAGCAGTAGTCGCGGCGGGGGATCGAGCACCGGGGAGCTGTTTTTT.